The TCR beta chain under discussion was sequenced for a study of T-cell reconstitution after alpha-beta-depleted transplantation in children. This clonotype was seen many times. What it binds is not known. An end of the junction differs from the germline gene, which may be a read error. TCRbeta library preparation incorporated unique molecular identifiers. MiXCR was run by TCRdb on the PCR reads, yielding one entry per CDR3 protein. The table lists 7,500 to 10,000 distinct CDR3 sequences, about an eighth of them singletons. Germline V CDR1 and CDR2: LGHNA, YNFKEQ. CDR3 length equals 18 residues. The study, taken as a whole, reports: Among T cells one year after transplant, newly produced cells accounted for most counts and diversity. High day-60 TCRbeta diversity in some patients came from surviving recipient T cells and thymic progenitors. Roughly two months post-transplant, alpha-beta T cells reportedly originated from several hundred graft clones that had expanded.

The chain joins TRBV4-2 to TRBJ2-1; weak D call: TRBD1 (5 bases). The TCR originated in a patient aged 2-15 years who had a stem cell transplant for inherited bone marrow failure, so the T cells may come from the graft donor. This material consisted of PBMCs, mostly from graft donor cells, taken 60 days after TCRalphabeta/CD19-depleted stem cell transplant. The CDR3 DNA reads as TGTGCCAGCAGCCAAGATTTTAGAGGACCTAGGGGTTACAATGATCAGTTCTTC. Amino acid sequence: CASSQDFRGPRGYNDQFF.